One and the same sample provided the 6 T cell receptor beta chains below, sequenced in a study of blood T cell repertoires in COVID-19. Assay used: immunoSEQ multiplex PCR; TCRdb lists only in-frame clones, some missing. The sample contains about 200,000 clones, roughly four fifths of which appear only once. The sample comprised PBMCs or T cells enriched from blood (not recorded which). These receptors came from a man between 35 and 55 years old who had recovered from COVID-19.

A few counts support this clone. The chain combines TRBV18 with TRBJ1-1; TRBD1 agrees at 7 bases. Trimming took 2 bases from V and 0 from J; bases not matched to a gene: 12. CDR1 KGHSH and CDR2 LQKENI come from the germline V gene. The length of the CDR3 is 18 residues. The CDR3 coding sequence is TGTGCCAGCTCACCATTGAACCCCTTGACAGGGATGAACACTGAAGCTTTCTTT. Its protein product is CASSPLNPLTGMNTEAFF.

CDR3 loop: CASSIGQMAEKLFF. CDR3 DNA: TGTGCCAGTAGTATAGGACAGATGGCGGAAAAACTGTTTTTT. The V call is TRBV19, the J call TRBJ1-4; TRBD1 is a possible D gene (5 bases). Per the germline V gene, CDR1 is LNHDA and CDR2 is SQIVND (reference sequence). The V gene lost 1 base and the J gene lost 8 bases, with 11 bases spanning the gap. CDR3 length: 14 amino acids.

The V and J genes are TRBV28 and TRBJ2-5; tentatively, D is TRBD1 (6 bases). The V gene lost 5 bases and the J gene lost 7 bases, with 14 bases spanning the gap. In germline, CDR1 is MDHEN, CDR2 SYDVKM. The CDR3 consists of 13 residues. The CDR3 is CASSPGPRGTQYF. The CDR3 nucleotides read TGTGCCAGCAGTCCTGGCCCCAGGGGGACCCAGTACTTC.

The chain uses TRBV3-1 (or the pseudogene TRBV3-2) and TRBJ2-2; TRBD2 aligns across 16 bases. The V and J ends lost 8 bases and 2 bases, in that order; junction bases with no gene match: 11. Germline V gives CDR1 LGHDT, CDR2 YNNKEL (reference sequence). This CDR3 is built from 19 residues. The CDR3 DNA sequence: TGTGCCAGCGGATTGGGACTAGCGGGAGGGCCAAGTAACACCGGGGAGCTGTTTTTT. This codes for CASGLGLAGGPSNTGELFF.

This chain connects TRBV6-2 or TRBV6-3 to TRBJ2-7; D remains unclear. The CDR3 totals 14 residues. Trimming took 4 bases from V and 2 from J, leaving 12 bases between them. Looked up from germline, CDR1 is MNHEY and CDR2 is SVGEGT. Written as DNA, the CDR3 is TGTGCCAGCAGTTCGTGGGCTCGACCCTACGAGCAGTACGTC. Its protein is CASSSWARPYEQYV.

The V gene is TRBV28, the J gene TRBJ1-2; D not certain. The V gene's germline CDR1 is MDHEN and CDR2 SYDVKM. The CDR3 is 15 residues long. Trimming cost V 6 bases and J 8 bases, with 22 bases left between them. CDR3 amino acids: CASSLNPREMRGYTF. The CDR3 DNA follows: TGTGCCAGCAGCCTGAACCCTCGCGAGATGCGCGGCTACACCTTC.